These 22 T cell receptor beta chains were all obtained from the same sample, sequenced in a study of blood T cell repertoires in COVID-19. Assay used: immunoSEQ multiplex PCR; TCRdb lists only in-frame clones, some missing. The data hold 70,000 to 85,000 clones, with approximately 86% observed a single time. Sequencing was done on a sample of peripheral blood. The receptors stem from a woman aged 45-65 years with active or convalescent COVID-19.

This chain joins TRBV7-9 and TRBJ1-1, with TRBD1 as a possible D gene (5 bases). Looked up from germline, CDR1 is SEHNR and CDR2 is FQNEAQ (reference sequence). Trimming stripped 6 bases from V and 0 bases from J, with 11 bases between. The CDR3 is 14 residues long. In DNA form, the CDR3 reads TGTGCCAGCAGTCCGGACACCATGAACACTGAAGCTTTCTTT. Its translation: CASSPDTMNTEAFF.

The chain couples TRBV14 to TRBJ2-1; the match to TRBD2 covers 11 bases. Germline loops: CDR1 SGHDN, CDR2 FVKESK. V lost 3 bases and J lost 2; bases outside the gene matches: 0. This CDR3 has 15 amino acids. The CDR3 protein is CASSQTSGTYNEQFF. The CDR3 DNA sequence: TGTGCCAGCAGCCAGACTAGCGGGACCTACAATGAGCAGTTCTTC.

The chain couples TRBV15 to TRBJ2-7; D is perhaps TRBD2 (5 bases). The V end lost 2 bases, the J end lost 5 bases, and 7 bases lay between the germline ends. This CDR3 region has 12 residues. Germline-derived CDR1 and CDR2 are LNHNV and YYDKDF (reference sequence). CDR3 sequence reads: CATSRLGNEQYF. The CDR3 DNA reads TGTGCCACCAGCAGACTCGGGAACGAGCAGTACTTC.

Only one count was recorded for this clone. The chain couples TRBV12-3 or TRBV12-4 to TRBJ1-2; D not certain. The CDR3 is made up of 13 amino acids. Trimming left V 7 bases short and J 1 base short, with 10 bases between. As DNA, the CDR3 is TGTGCCAGCAATCCGGGGTTTAACTATGGCTACACCTTC. Its protein product is CASNPGFNYGYTF.

The rearrangement joins TRBV29-1 to TRBJ2-1, with TRBD2 matching over 7 bases. V lost 0 bases, J lost 0 bases, and 2 bases stayed unmatched. Germline V gene sequence: CDR1 SQVTM, CDR2 ANQGSEA. The length of the CDR3 is 15 residues. The CDR3 DNA follows: TGCAGCGTTGAAGAGGGAGGGTTCTCCTACAATGAGCAGTTCTTC. It translates to CSVEEGGFSYNEQFF.

The genes are TRBV3-1 (or the pseudogene TRBV3-2) and TRBJ1-1, with a possible D match to TRBD1 (5 bases). The CDR3 runs 15 residues. Trimming left V 1 base short and J 6 bases short, with 15 bases between. Germline CDR1 LGHDT, CDR2 YNNKEL (reference sequence). The CDR3 DNA follows: TGTGCCAGCAGCCAAGGACCCCCAGGGAGGGCTGAAGCTTTCTTT. As protein: CASSQGPPGRAEAFF.

V gene TRBV10-1 combines with J gene TRBJ1-5; TRBD1 matches at 8 bases. CDR1 is WNHNN, CDR2 SYGVQD, per germline (reference sequence). The junction had 7 bases not matched to a gene; V was cut back by 9 bases and J by 6 bases. This CDR3 region has 13 residues. The chain's CDR3 is CARTQGGIQPQHF. CDR3 bases: TGCGCCAGGACACAGGGGGGTATTCAGCCCCAGCATTTT.

This chain joins TRBV30 and TRBJ2-7; D perhaps matches TRBD1 (6 bases). This CDR3 is 13 amino acids long. V lost 3 bases, J lost 5 bases, and 14 bases lay in between. The germline CDR1 and CDR2 sequences are GTSNPN and SVGIG (reference sequence). For the CDR3, the DNA is TGTGCCTGGAGGGCAGGGGTTCGTCACGAGCAGTACTTC. This codes for CAWRAGVRHEQYF.

The rearrangement uses TRBV10-2 and TRBJ2-3; D perhaps matches TRBD2 (6 bases). From germline, CDR1 is WSHSY and CDR2 SAAADI. With 7 bases removed from V and 0 bases from J, the gap between germline ends came to 11 bases. This CDR3 is 14 amino acids long. The CDR3 spells CASKEGTSTDTQYF. CDR3 nucleotide sequence: TGCGCCAGCAAAGAGGGGACTAGCACAGATACGCAGTATTTT.

The chain combines TRBV7-6 with TRBJ2-2, with D uncertain. In germline, CDR1 is SGHVS, CDR2 FNYEAQ. There are 12 residues in the CDR3. V gave up 4 bases and J gave up 7 bases, with 7 bases separating them. CDR3 in DNA: TGTGCCAGCAGCTCCGAGTACGGGGAGCTGTTTTTT. Translated, it gives CASSSEYGELFF.

This clone is categorized as medium-sized (0.01 to 0.1%). The chain joins TRBV14 to TRBJ2-2, with 12 bases fitting TRBD2. Germline lookup yields CDR1 SGHDN and CDR2 FVKESK. Trimming removed 5 bases from V and 6 bases from J; junction bases left unmatched: 16. The CDR3 spans 19 residues. CDR3 nucleotides: TGTGCCAGCAGCTCCCGGCACGGACTAGCGGGGCCACGGGCCGGGGAGCTGTTTTTT. Encoded protein: CASSSRHGLAGPRAGELFF. Full variable domain (outside the CDR3, taken from reference TRBV14 and TRBJ2-2): EAGVTQFPSHSVIEKGQTVTLRCDPISGHDNLYWYRRVMGKEIKFLLHFVKESKQDESGMPNNRFLAERTGGTYSTLKVQPAELEDSGVYFCASSSRHGLAGPRAGELFFGEGSRLTVL.

This clone was recorded a few times. The chain uses TRBV3-1 (or the pseudogene TRBV3-2) and TRBJ2-3; 11 bases match TRBD2. Looked up from germline, CDR1 is LGHDT and CDR2 is YNNKEL (reference sequence). The CDR3 runs 16 residues. With V trimmed by 3 bases and J by 5 bases, 7 bases remained unmatched. Here the CDR3 reads CASSQELAGAGDTQYF. In DNA, the CDR3 is TGTGCCAGCAGCCAGGAACTAGCGGGGGCGGGAGATACGCAGTATTTT.

The chain joins TRBV3-1 (or the pseudogene TRBV3-2) to TRBJ2-7, with 9 bases lining up with TRBD1. With 4 bases clipped from V and 1 base from J, the junction kept 5 bases outside the gene matches. There are 15 residues in the CDR3. Looked up from germline, CDR1 is LGHDT and CDR2 is YNNKEL (reference sequence). For the CDR3, the DNA is TGTGCCAGCAGCCGCCCGGGACAGGGATCCTACGAGCAGTACTTC. This codes for CASSRPGQGSYEQYF.

The chain carries TRBV3-1 (or the pseudogene TRBV3-2) and TRBJ2-2; 10 bases are a match to TRBD1. The CDR3 has 16 amino acids. Germline V gene sequence: CDR1 LGHDT, CDR2 YNNKEL (reference sequence). V was clipped by 2 bases and J by 6 bases; unmatched bases: 6. In DNA form, the CDR3 reads TGTGCCAGCAGCCAAAGGGGACAGGGGAGGGCCGGGGAGCTGTTTTTT. It specifies CASSQRGQGRAGELFF.

The chain joins TRBV5-4 to TRBJ2-2; possible D gene TRBD1, 5 bases. Germline assignment: CDR1 SGHNT and CDR2 YYREEE (reference sequence). This CDR3 region has 15 residues. Between the trimmed V and J ends, which lost 1 base and 4 bases, there was a span of 11 bases. Here the CDR3 reads CASSLSITGTGELFF. The CDR3 nucleotides read TGTGCCAGCAGCTTGAGTATAACAGGCACCGGGGAGCTGTTTTTT.

The CDR3 sequence is CASSYGSPGSYGYTF. DNA of the CDR3: TGTGCCAGCAGTTACGGATCGCCGGGTTCCTATGGCTACACCTTC. The chain links TRBV6-2 or TRBV6-3 to TRBJ1-2; D gene unclear. The CDR3 runs 15 residues. Germline CDR1 reads MNHEY; CDR2 reads SVGEGT. V gave up 2 bases and J gave up 4 bases, with 14 bases separating them.

The V gene is TRBV11-3, the J gene TRBJ2-7; perhaps TRBD1 as D (6 bases). This CDR3 region has 14 residues. Germline assignment: CDR1 SGHNT and CDR2 YENEEA. V lost 5 bases and J lost 3, with 14 bases in between. The CDR3 sequence: CASSRSGTNYEQYF. The CDR3 DNA is TGTGCCAGCAGCAGGTCCGGGACAAACTACGAGCAGTACTTC.

V and J are TRBV30 and TRBJ1-6; D is undetermined. Per the germline V gene, CDR1 is GTSNPN and CDR2 is SVGIG (reference sequence). The CDR3 length is 12 residues. V was clipped by 5 bases and J by 5 bases, with 7 bases between them. The CDR3 spells CAWGLDNSPLHF. The CDR3 nucleotides are TGTGCCTGGGGACTCGATAATTCACCCCTCCACTTT.

This sequence joins TRBV7-2 and TRBJ2-3; D gene unclear. The V and J ends lost 5 bases and 6 bases respectively, with 9 bases between them. The CDR3 is made up of 12 amino acids. The germline V gene encodes CDR1 SGHTA and CDR2 FQGNSA. CDR3 DNA sequence: TGTGCCAGCAGCAATAGCCGGGATACGCAGTATTTT. Residues: CASSNSRDTQYF.

The rearrangement joins TRBV7-2 to TRBJ2-7; tentative D call: TRBD1 (5 bases). The V end was cut by 6 bases, the J end by 7 bases, with 16 bases between. The CDR3 runs to 13 residues. Germline lookup yields CDR1 SGHTA and CDR2 FQGNSA. CDR3 nucleotide sequence: TGTGCCAGCAGGCAGACAGTGGTGGGGGAGCAGTACTTC. This codes for CASRQTVVGEQYF.

The V gene is TRBV5-1, the J gene TRBJ1-2, with TRBD1 matching 7 bases. Germline V lookup: CDR1 SGHRS, CDR2 YFSETQ. Unmatched junction bases numbered 7, after V lost 4 bases and J lost 4 bases. CDR3 size: 14 residues. Here the CDR3 DNA reads TGCGCCAGCAGCGGTCAGGGGGGCGCCTATGGCTACACCTTC. It encodes CASSGQGGAYGYTF.

This clone was counted only a few times. This chain joins TRBV27 and TRBJ2-3; 12 nucleotides line up with TRBD2. Germline CDR1 MNHEY, CDR2 SMNVEV (reference sequence). This CDR3 contains 15 residues. V shed 7 bases, J shed 6 bases, and the junction held 8 bases outside the gene matches. The CDR3 DNA follows: TGTGCCAGCACCAACCTAGCGGGGGGGCTCGATACGCAGTATTTT. Translated: CASTNLAGGLDTQYF.